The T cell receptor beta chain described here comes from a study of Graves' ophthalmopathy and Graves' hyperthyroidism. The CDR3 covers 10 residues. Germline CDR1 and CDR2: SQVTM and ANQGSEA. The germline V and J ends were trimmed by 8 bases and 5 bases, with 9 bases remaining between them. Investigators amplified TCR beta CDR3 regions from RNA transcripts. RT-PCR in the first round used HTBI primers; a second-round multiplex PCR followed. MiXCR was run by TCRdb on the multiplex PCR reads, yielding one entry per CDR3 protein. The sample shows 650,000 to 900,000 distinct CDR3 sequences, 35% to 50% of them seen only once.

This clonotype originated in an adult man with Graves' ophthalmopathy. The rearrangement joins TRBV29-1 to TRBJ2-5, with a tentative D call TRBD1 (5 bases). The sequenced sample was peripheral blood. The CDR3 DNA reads TGCAGCAGGGGTCGGGAGACCCAGTACTTC. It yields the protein CSRGRETQYF.